What follows describes a single T cell receptor (beta chain). The sample comes from a study of naive and memory T cell subsets. An equimolar mix of two oligonucleotides served as the beta constant-region primer for TRBC1 and TRBC2. The ligated cDNA underwent four PCR rounds using SP2 and nested alpha and beta constant-region primers. TCRdb independently ran MiXCR on the UMI-ligation and nested PCR reads; one entry per CDR3 protein. The table has some 83,000 distinct CDR3 sequences, 9% to 9.5% seen once. Sequencing was performed on naive CD8+ T cells from blood. This TCR derives from a human donor in good health.

The CDR3 region is CASSYRDREFEQFF. CDR3 bases: TGTGCCAGCAGTTACCGGGACAGGGAGTTTGAGCAGTTCTTC. The chain uses TRBV6-8 and TRBJ2-1, with TRBD1 matching 9 bases. Germline-derived CDR1 and CDR2 are MNHGY and SAAAGT. V gave up 2 bases and J gave up 9 bases; unmatched junction bases: 5. The CDR3 has 14 residues.